This TCR beta chain was obtained from a study of T cells in Graves' hyperthyroidism and ophthalmopathy. Study information: Any treatment followed the collection of peripheral blood at initial diagnosis. General study findings and limits: Within blood appeared most thyroid clonotypes that had expanded above 0.001.

CDR3 length: 15 residues. CDR1 SGHKS and CDR2 YYEKEE come from the germline V gene (reference sequence). J was trimmed by 5 bases and V by 5 bases; bases with no gene match: 11. The investigators amplified TCR beta CDR3 regions from RNA transcripts. HTBI primers drove first-round RT-PCR of the TCR CDR3. In TCRdb, the multiplex PCR reads were re-called with MiXCR into one record per CDR3 protein. The sample shows a few hundred thousand distinct CDR3 sequences, 14% of them seen only once. In its sample, this clonotype was seen many times. Antigen unknown. Those patients with uncontrolled infection, other autoimmune disease, pregnancy or lactation were excluded.

The receptor's source is a woman aged 35 to 49 with Graves' hyperthyroidism. Material for sequencing was blood. The gene calls are TRBV5-5 and TRBJ2-5; 8 bases agree with TRBD1. This CDR3 is CASRQGQGGFETQYF. CDR3 sequence (DNA): TGTGCCAGCAGACAAGGACAGGGTGGTTTTGAGACCCAGTACTTC.